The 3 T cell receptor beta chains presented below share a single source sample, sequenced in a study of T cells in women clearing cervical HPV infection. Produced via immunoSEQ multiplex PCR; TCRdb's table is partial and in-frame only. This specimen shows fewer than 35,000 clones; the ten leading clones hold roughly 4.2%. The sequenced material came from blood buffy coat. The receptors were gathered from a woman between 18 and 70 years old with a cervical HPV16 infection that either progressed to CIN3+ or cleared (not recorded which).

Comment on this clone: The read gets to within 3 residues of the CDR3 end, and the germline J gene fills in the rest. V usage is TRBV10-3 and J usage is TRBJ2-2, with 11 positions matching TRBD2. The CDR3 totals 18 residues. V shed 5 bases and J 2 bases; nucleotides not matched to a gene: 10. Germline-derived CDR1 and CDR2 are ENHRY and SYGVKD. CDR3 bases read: TGTGCCATCAGTCCCGCCGGGGGGACTAGCGGCAACACCGGGGAG. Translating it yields CAISPAGGTSGNTGE. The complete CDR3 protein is CAISPAGGTSGNTGELFF.

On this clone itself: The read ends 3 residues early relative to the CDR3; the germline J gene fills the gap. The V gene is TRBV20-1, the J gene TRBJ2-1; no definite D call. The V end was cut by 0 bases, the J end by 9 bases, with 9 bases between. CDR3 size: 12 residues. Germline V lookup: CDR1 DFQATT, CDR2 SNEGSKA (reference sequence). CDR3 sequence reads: CSARDPLGEQFF. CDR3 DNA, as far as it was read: TGCAGTGCTAGAGATCCGCTAGGTGAG.

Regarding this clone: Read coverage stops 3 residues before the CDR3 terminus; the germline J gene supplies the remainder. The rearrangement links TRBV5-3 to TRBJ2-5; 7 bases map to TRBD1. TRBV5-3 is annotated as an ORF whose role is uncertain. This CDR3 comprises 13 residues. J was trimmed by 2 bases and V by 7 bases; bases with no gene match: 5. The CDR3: CARPGQHQETQYF. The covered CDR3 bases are TGTGCCAGACCGGGACAGCATCAAGAGACC.